This T cell receptor beta chain was identified during a study of cytomegalovirus exposure and HLA in healthy donors. Whole-study results and caveats: Researchers reported in a later analysis that a missense DCLRE1C variant was tied to TCR beta V- and J-gene trimming.

This clone was seen a handful of times. Its antigen is undetermined. PCR primers comprised 60 Vbeta and 13 Jbeta primers. Sequenced by immunoSEQ multiplex PCR; TCRdb stores in-frame clones only, minus some. This sample has about 91,000 clones; roughly 67% occur once, and the top ten carry over 2%. The CDR3 runs 14 residues. CDR1 and CDR2 (germline): KGHSH, LQKENI. V dropped 3 bases and J dropped 0; count of bases not matched to a gene: 1. V gene TRBV18 combines with J gene TRBJ2-5; TRBD2 agrees at 7 bases. Material for sequencing was PBMCs. The TCR originated in a human donor in good health. CDR3 residues: CASSPGTNQETQYF. The CDR3 DNA follows: TGTGCCAGCTCACCCGGGACTAACCAAGAGACCCAGTACTTC.